The sequence of this TCR beta chain was determined in a study of CD8 T cells in ankylosing spondylitis. Findings of the study overall: Past research had described some motif variants in reactive arthritis synovial fluid and blood. Disease-associated clones were reportedly significantly overrepresented in matched ankylosing spondylitis synovial fluid. Several highly homologous variants formed a TCR beta motif that appeared characteristic of ankylosing spondylitis blood.

This clonotype was counted many times. Antigen unknown. V lost 0 bases, J lost 1 base, and 8 bases lay in between. There are 16 residues in the CDR3. Germline CDR1 reads SGDLS; CDR2 reads YYNGEE. Quantitative molecular-barcoded 5'-RACE generated the TCR beta libraries. TCRdb itself ran the 5' RACE reads through MiXCR, one entry per CDR3 protein. The sample lists some 38,000 distinct CDR3 sequences; over 2.5% were seen once. The V and J genes are TRBV9 and TRBJ2-6, with D unresolved. Sequencing was carried out using blood, either unsorted or a sorted T cell fraction (not recorded which). The clonotype comes from a male donor with ankylosing spondylitis or in good health (not recorded which). CDR3 nucleotide sequence: TGTGCCAGCAGCGTAGGAGTGAGTTCTGGGGCCAACGTCCTGACTTTC. This gives the protein CASSVGVSSGANVLTF.